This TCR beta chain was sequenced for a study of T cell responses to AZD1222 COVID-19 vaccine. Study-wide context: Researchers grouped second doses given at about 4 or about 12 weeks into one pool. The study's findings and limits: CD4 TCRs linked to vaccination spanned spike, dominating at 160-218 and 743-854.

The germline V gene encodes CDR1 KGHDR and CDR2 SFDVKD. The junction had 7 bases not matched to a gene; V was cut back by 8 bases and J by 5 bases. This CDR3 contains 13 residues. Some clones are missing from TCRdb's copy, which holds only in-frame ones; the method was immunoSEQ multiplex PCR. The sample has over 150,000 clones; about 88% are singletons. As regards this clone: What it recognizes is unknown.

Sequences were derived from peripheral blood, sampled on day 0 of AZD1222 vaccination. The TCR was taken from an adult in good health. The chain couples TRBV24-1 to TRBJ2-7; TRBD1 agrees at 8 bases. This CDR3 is CATTPDRGHEQYF. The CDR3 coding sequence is TGTGCCACCACCCCCGACAGGGGCCACGAGCAGTACTTC.